This T cell receptor (beta chain) was profiled in a study of T cell repertoires in cytomegalovirus infection. The overall study: It can be stated that public TCR beta signatures indicated CMV infection as well as a matching HLA type.

Via MiXCR, TCRdb re-called the reads, giving one row per CDR3 protein. The sample includes nearly 550,000 distinct CDR3 sequences, about 15% of them seen just once. CDR1 is MNHNS and CDR2 is SASEGT in the germline V gene. V was clipped by 5 bases and J by 0 bases, with 11 bases between them. This CDR3 has 15 amino acids. The study's findings and limits: Across the ex vivo response, the dominant clonotypes were HLA-C-restricted CMV-specific TCR beta clonotypes. There were carriers of CMV plus the relevant HLA, and cumulative public TCR beta family frequency identified them.

The sample holds a few counts of this clonotype. Its antigen is unidentified. The V gene is TRBV6-1, the J gene TRBJ2-1; tentative D call: TRBD1 (6 bases). Sequencing was performed on CD8+ T cells from PBMCs. The clonotype was recovered from a human donor in good health (CMV status not recorded). Some clones in this sample may be carry-over from other donors' samples. CDR3 in DNA: TGTGCCAGCAGTTCCCGACAGGCCTCCTACAATGAGCAGTTCTTC. This translates into CASSSRQASYNEQFF.